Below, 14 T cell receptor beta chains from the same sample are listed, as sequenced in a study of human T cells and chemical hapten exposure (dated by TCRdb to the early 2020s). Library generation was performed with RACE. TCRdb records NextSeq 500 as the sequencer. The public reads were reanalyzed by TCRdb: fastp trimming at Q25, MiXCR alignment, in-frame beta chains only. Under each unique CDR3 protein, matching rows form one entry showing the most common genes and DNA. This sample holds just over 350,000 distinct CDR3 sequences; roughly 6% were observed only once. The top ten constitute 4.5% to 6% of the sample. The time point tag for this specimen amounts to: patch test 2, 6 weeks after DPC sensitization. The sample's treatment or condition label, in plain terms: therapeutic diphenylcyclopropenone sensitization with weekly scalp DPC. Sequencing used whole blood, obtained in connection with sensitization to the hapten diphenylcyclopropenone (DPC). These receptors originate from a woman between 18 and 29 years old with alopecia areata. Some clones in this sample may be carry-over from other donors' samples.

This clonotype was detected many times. The CDR3 sequence: CASSPQTDVYGYTF. As DNA, the CDR3 is TGTGCCAGCAGCCCACAAACCGACGTCTATGGCTACACCTTC. V gene TRBV7-2 combines with J gene TRBJ1-2; D remains unclear. CDR1 is SGHTA, CDR2 FQGNSA, per germline. The CDR3 runs 14 residues. V shed 5 bases and J shed 4 bases, with 14 bases lying between them.

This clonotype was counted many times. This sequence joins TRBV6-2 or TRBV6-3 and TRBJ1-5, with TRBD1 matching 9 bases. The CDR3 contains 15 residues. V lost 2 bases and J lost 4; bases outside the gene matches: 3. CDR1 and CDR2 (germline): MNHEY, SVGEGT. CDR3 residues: CASSYPTGGNQPQHF. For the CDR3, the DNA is TGTGCCAGCAGTTACCCGACAGGGGGTAATCAGCCCCAGCATTTT.

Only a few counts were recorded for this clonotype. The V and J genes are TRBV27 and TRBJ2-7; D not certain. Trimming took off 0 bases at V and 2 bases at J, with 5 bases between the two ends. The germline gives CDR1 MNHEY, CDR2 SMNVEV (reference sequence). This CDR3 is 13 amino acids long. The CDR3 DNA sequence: TGTGCCAGCAGTTTATCAAGAACCTACGAGCAGTACTTC. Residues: CASSLSRTYEQYF.

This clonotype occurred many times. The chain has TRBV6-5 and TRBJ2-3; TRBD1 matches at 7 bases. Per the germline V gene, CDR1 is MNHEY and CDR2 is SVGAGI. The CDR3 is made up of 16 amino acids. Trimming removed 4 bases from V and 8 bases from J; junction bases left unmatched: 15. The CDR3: CASSSIRDSAYITQYF. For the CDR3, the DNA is TGTGCCAGCAGTTCTATCCGGGACAGTGCCTATATTACGCAGTATTTT.

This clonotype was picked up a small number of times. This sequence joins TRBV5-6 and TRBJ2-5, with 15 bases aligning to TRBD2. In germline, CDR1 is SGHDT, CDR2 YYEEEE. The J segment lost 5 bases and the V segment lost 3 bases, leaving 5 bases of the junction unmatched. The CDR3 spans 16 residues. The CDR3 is CASSWTSGGAPETQYF. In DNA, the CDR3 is TGTGCCAGCAGCTGGACTAGCGGGGGGGCCCCGGAGACCCAGTACTTC.

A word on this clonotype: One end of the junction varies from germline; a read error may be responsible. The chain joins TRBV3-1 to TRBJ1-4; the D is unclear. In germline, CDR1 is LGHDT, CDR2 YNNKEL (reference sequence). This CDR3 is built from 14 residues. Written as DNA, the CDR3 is TGTGCCAGCAGCCAAGCCAGCGATAATCAAAAACTGTTTTTT. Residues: CASSQASDNQKLFF.

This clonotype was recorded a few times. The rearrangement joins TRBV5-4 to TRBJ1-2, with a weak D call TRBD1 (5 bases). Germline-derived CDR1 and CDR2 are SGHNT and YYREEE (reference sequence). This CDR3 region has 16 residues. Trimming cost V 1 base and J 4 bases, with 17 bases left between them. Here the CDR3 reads CASSLPWQGASYGYTF. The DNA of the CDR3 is TGTGCCAGCAGCTTGCCTTGGCAGGGCGCCTCCTATGGCTACACCTTC.

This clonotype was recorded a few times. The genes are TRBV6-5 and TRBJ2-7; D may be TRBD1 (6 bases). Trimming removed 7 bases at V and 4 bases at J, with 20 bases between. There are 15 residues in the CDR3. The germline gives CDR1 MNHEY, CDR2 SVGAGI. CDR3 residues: CASTKQQGNGYEQYF. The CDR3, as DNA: TGTGCCAGCACCAAACAACAGGGTAACGGGTACGAGCAGTACTTC.

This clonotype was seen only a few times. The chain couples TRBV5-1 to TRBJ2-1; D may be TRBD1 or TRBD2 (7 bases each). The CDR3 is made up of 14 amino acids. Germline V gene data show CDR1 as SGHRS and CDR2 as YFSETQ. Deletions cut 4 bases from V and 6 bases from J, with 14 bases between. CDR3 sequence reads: CASSPGGVRNEQFF. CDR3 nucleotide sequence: TGCGCCAGCAGCCCAGGGGGGGTCCGCAATGAGCAGTTCTTC. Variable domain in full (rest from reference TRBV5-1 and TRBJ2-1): KAGVTQTPRYLIKTRGQQVTLSCSPISGHRSVSWYQQTPGQGLQFLFEYFSETQRNKGNFPGRFSGRQFSNSRSEMNVSTLELGDSALYLCASSPGGVRNEQFFGPGTRLTVL.

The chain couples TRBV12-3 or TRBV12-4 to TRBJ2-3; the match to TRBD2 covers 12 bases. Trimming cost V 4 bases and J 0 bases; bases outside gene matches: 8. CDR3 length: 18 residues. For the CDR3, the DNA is TGTGCCAGCAGTTCCCAACTAGCGGGGGGACCTAGCACAGATACGCAGTATTTT. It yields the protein CASSSQLAGGPSTDTQYF.

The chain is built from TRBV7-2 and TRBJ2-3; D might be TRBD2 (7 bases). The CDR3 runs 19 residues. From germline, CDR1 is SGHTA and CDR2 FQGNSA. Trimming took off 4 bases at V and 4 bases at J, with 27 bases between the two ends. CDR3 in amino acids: CASSSRPWGRGRSPDTQYF. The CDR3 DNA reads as TGTGCCAGCAGCTCCAGACCGTGGGGGCGGGGGAGATCCCCAGATACGCAGTATTTT. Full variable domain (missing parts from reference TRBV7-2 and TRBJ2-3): GAGVSQSPSNKVTEKGKDVELRCDPISGHTALYWYRQSLGQGLEFLIYFQGNSAPDKSGLPSDRFSAERTGGSVSTLTIQRTQQEDSAVYLCASSSRPWGRGRSPDTQYFGPGTRLTVL.

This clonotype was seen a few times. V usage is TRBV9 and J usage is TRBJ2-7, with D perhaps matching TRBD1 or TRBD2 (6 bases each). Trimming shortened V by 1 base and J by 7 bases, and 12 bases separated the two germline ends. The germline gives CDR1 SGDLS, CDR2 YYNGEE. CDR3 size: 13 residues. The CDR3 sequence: CASSVRGVGEQYF. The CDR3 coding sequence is TGTGCCAGCAGCGTAAGGGGGGTCGGGGAGCAGTACTTC.

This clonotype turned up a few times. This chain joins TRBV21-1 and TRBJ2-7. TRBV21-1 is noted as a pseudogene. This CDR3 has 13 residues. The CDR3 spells CASSKALSYEQYF. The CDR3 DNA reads TGTGCCAGCAGCAAAGCTCTCTCCTACGAGCAGTACTTC.

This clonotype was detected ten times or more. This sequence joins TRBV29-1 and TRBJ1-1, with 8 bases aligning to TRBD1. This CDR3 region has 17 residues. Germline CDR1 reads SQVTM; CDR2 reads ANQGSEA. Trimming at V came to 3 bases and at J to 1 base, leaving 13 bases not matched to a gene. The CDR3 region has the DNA TGCAGCGTTGAGGGTCAGGGGGCGATACGAGGGAACACTGAAGCTTTCTTT. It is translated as CSVEGQGAIRGNTEAFF.